This T cell receptor (beta chain) was found in a study of radiation and T cells in renal cell carcinoma. Here immunoSEQ multiplex PCR was the method, and the copy in TCRdb shows in-frame clones only, minus some. The sample contains some 110,000 clones, 80% to 85% of which appear only once. The count of this clone is one. As to time point: baseline pretreatment blood. The treatment is: 15 Gy SBRT to primary tumor, nephrectomy 4 weeks later. Unmatched junction bases numbered 6, after V lost 3 bases and J lost 5 bases. The CDR3 is 16 amino acids. CDR1 SGDLS and CDR2 YYNGEE come from the germline V gene. The V gene is TRBV9, the J gene TRBJ2-2; 11 nucleotides match TRBD1. This receptor was identified in a woman aged 55-69 years with renal cell carcinoma. The sequencing used blood, collected from a patient whose treatment included radiotherapy and nephrectomy. The CDR3 DNA reads TGTGCCAGCAGCGCGGACAGGGGGCGGGAAACCGGGGAGCTGTTTTTT. It codes for CASSADRGRETGELFF.